What follows describes a single TCR beta chain. The data derive from a study of blood T cell repertoires in COVID-19. Study in general: Samples came from the United States, Italy and Spain, spanning acute and convalescent COVID-19.

This table comes from immunoSEQ multiplex PCR, and its TCRdb copy is limited to in-frame clones, with some not included. This table has over 50,000 clones, around 84% appearing once. This CDR3 contains 15 residues. V was clipped by 8 bases and J by 4 bases, with 20 bases between them. Germline V gives CDR1 LNHDA, CDR2 SQIVND (reference sequence). This receptor was obtained from a man aged 65 to 79 with active COVID-19. The chain employs TRBV19 and TRBJ1-1; D is possibly TRBD1 (5 bases). Sequencing input: peripheral blood. CDR3: CASGGVSATPTEAFF. CDR3 sequence (DNA): TGTGCCAGTGGAGGGGTTTCGGCCACGCCCACTGAAGCTTTCTTT.